This T cell receptor (beta chain) was identified during a study of post-analysis software for immune sequencing data (dated by TCRdb to the mid-2010s). Broadly, across the study: Recorded disease courses included relapsing-remitting, secondary progressive and progressive-relapsing multiple sclerosis, with some patients lacking subtype annotation. A subset of samples was prepared in parallel using single-end sample barcoding, then pooled and co-amplified after Illumina adapter ligation. The patient repertoires were set against eleven to twelve previously published healthy control repertoires from donors whose ages ranged from roughly 6 to 26 years. Overall study outcomes, separate from this receptor: When samples were clustered directly using the F measure, samples prepared in the same batch co-clustered strongly, which prompted a batch-effect correction. About 5 TRBV segments, including TRBV5-6, TRBV5-1 and TRBV20-1, were significantly more frequent in patients than controls. The multiple sclerosis patient group was slightly younger than the control group. Multiple sclerosis patients had significantly lower normalized Chao1 diversity than controls, a result that suggests substantial peripheral T-cell clonal expansion.

To demonstrate the VDJtools post-analysis software, the study profiled TCR beta repertoires from the peripheral blood of about 13 young patients with multiple sclerosis. The patients with multiple sclerosis were children and adolescents between roughly 6 and 17 years of age. The library came from PCR. These reads were obtained on an Illumina HiSeq 2500. Unique molecular identifiers were incorporated into TCR beta cDNA libraries to reduce PCR and sequencing biases. Approximately 500,000 cDNA molecules were obtained for every 1 to 10 million input T cells, so each molecule roughly corresponded to one T cell. The patient libraries were prepared and sequenced with the same protocol used for the earlier healthy control dataset. Within a given batch, samples were prepared together, multiplexed and sequenced on the same HiSeq lane. As for how the authors treated the data: Raw barcoded reads were processed with MIGEC, and single-read molecular identifier groups were discarded before consensus assembly and CDR3 extraction. VDJtools was used for post-analysis of the clonotype tables, with diversity normalized by down-sampling every dataset to the smallest sample size. Repertoire overlap clustering matched CDR3 amino acid but not nucleotide sequences to correct batch-related cross-sample contamination. In-frame beta chains were kept once TCRdb had trimmed the public reads at Q25 with fastp and called clones with MiXCR. Here each entry gathers all rows of one CDR3 protein and keeps the most common genes and DNA. TCRdb assigned the V and J calls; the authors' analysis was not used. In all, the sample holds approximately 460,000 distinct CDR3 sequences, and nearly 45% of those were seen once. The ten largest clones capture about 12% of the sample.

Of note for this clonotype: Its recognized antigen is unknown. Base qualities are not at hand, and no much larger clone is one base apart.

The CDR3 sequence holds 15 residues, the cysteine and phenylalanine included. Only the CDR3 DNA stays, 45 bases, in frame from base 1. CDR1 and CDR2 are read off the germline V gene as SGHTA and FQGTGA. V loses 5 bases, J loses 5 bases, and the germline ends lie 18 bases apart. This TCR was recovered from a girl between 5 and 17 years old with multiple sclerosis. This receptor chain uses TRBV7-3 and TRBJ2-5, with TRBD2 perhaps the D gene, on 6 matching bases. The sample consisted of blood. This receptor has the CDR3 CASSVGDLPGETQYF. The DNA reads as follows: TGTGCCAGCAGCGTAGGGGACTTGCCGGGGGAGACCCAGTACTTC.